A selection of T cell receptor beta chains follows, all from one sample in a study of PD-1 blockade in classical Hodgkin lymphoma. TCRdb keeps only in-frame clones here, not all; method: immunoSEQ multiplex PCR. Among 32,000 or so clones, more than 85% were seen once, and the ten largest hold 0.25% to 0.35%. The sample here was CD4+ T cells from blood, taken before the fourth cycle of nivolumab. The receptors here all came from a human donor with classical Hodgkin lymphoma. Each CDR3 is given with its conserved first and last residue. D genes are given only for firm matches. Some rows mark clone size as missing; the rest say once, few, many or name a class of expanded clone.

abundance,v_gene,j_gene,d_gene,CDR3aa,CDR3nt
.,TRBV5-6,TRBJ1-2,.,CASSIPPTGNYGYTF,TGTGCCAGCAGCATACCTCCGACGGGTAACTATGGCTACACCTTC
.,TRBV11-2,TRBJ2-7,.,CASRPGRAGSYEQYF,TGTGCCAGCAGACCAGGGAGAGCGGGTTCCTACGAGCAGTACTTC
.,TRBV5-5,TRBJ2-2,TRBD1,CASSLNTGGADPRELFF,TGTGCCAGCAGCTTGAATACAGGGGGCGCAGACCCTAGGGAGCTGTTTTTT
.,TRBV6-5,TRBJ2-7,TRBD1,CASSYSTGGYEQYF,TGTGCCAGCAGTTACTCGACAGGGGGCTACGAGCAGTACTTC
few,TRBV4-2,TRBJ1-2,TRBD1,CASSQELTGKRNF,TGTGCCAGCAGCCAAGAGCTGACAGGGAAAAGAAACTTC
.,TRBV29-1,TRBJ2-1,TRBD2,CSAKSGSNYNEQFF,TGCAGCGCGAAAAGCGGGAGCAACTACAATGAGCAGTTCTTC
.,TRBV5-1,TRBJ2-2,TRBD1,CASSSGTGTNTGELFF,TGCGCCAGCAGCTCCGGGACAGGGACGAACACCGGGGAGCTGTTTTTT
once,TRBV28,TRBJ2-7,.,CASSLQGPYEQYF,TGTGCCAGCAGTTTACAGGGTCCTTACGAGCAGTACTTC
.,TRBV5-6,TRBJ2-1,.,CASTRYNEQFF,TGTGCCAGCACTCGCTACAATGAGCAGTTCTTC
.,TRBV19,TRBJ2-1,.,CASSPIRLLSYNEQFF,TGTGCCAGTAGTCCAATAAGACTACTTTCCTACAATGAGCAGTTCTTC
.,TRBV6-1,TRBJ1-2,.,CASSARGLSGDGYTF,TGTGCCAGCAGTGCCCGGGGTCTCTCAGGGGATGGCTACACCTTC
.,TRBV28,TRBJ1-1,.,CASRAGLRGTEAFF,TGTGCCAGCAGGGCGGGACTCCGAGGCACTGAAGCTTTCTTT